This paragraph covers one T cell receptor beta chain sequence. Its antigen is not identified. The Oncomine TCR Beta short-read assay was applied to DNA of cultured CD4+ T cells. Cultures of CD4+ T cells served as the source for extracting genomic DNA. Via MiXCR, TCRdb re-called the PCR reads, giving one row per CDR3 protein. The table includes some 11,000 distinct CDR3 sequences, approximately 82% detected once. This sample is part of a study of vaccination and CD4 T cells after COVID-19. Study at large: Participants were administered two doses of either the BNT162b2 or the mRNA-1273 vaccine.

The treatment here: 10-day PBMC culture with coronavirus spike peptide pools or control peptides (ViraFEST assay). ViraFEST used peptide pools to expand antigen-specific T cells and subsequently sequenced their TCRs. Material: CD4+ T cells from blood, cultured in vitro. This clonotype originated in a human donor who had recovered from COVID-19.

CDR3 sequence: CASSIGRENSPLHF. Written as DNA, the CDR3 is TGTGCCAGTAGTATCGGCAGGGAAAATTCACCCCTCCACTTT. V is TRBV19 and J is TRBJ1-6; a weak D match, TRBD1 (5 bases). Germline values: CDR1 LNHDA, CDR2 SQIVND (reference sequence). The V and J ends lost 3 bases and 7 bases respectively, with 10 bases between them. This CDR3 spans 14 amino acids.